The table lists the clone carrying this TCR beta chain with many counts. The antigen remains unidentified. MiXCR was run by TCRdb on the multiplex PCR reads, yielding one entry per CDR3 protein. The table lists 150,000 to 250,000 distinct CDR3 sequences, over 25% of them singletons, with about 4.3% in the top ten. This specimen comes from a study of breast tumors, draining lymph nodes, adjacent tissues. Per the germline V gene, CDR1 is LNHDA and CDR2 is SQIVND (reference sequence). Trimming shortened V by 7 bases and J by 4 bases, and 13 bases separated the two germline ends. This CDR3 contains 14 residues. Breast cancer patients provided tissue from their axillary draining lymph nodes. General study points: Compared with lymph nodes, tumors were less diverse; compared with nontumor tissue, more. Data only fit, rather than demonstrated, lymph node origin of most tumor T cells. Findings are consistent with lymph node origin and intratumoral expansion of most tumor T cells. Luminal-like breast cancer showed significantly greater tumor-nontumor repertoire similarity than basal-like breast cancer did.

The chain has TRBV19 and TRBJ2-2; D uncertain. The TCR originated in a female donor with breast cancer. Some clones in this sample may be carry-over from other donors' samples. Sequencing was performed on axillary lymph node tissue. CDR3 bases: TGTGCCAGTACCCCCGTCCAAGGCACCGGGGAGCTGTTTTTT. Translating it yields CASTPVQGTGELFF.